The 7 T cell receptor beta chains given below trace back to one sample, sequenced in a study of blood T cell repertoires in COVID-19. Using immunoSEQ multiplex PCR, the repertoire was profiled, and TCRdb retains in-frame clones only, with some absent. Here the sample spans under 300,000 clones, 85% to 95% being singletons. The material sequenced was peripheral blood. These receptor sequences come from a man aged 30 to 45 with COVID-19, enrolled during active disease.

For the CDR3, the DNA is TGTGCCTGGAGTATATCCCAGGGGAATGAAAAACTGTTTTTT. This sequence encodes CAWSISQGNEKLFF. J is TRBJ1-4 and V is TRBV30; D is possibly TRBD1 (6 bases). Trimming cost V 2 bases and J 5 bases, with 12 bases left between them. Germline CDR1 reads GTSNPN; CDR2 reads SVGIG (reference sequence). This CDR3 is built from 14 residues.

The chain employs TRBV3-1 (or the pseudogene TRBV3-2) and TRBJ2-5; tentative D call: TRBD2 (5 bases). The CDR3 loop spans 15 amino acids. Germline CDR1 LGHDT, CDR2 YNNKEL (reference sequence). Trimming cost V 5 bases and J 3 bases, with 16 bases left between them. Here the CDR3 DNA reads TGTGCCAGCAGCGCAACGCTGGAGCGGAAAGAGACCCAGTACTTC. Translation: CASSATLERKETQYF.

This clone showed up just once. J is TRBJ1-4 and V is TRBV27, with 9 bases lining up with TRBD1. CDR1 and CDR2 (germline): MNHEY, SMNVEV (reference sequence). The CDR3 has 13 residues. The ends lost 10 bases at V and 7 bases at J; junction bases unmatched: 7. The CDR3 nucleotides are TGTGCCACCTCACAGGGGGCCCTTGAAAAACTGTTTTTT. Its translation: CATSQGALEKLFF.

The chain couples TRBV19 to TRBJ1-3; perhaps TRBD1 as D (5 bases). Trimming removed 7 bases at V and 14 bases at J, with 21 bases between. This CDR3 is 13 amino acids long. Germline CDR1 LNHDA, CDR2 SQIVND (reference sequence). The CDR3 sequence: CASTLTDNPEVYF. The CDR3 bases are TGTGCCAGTACCCTAACGGACAATCCAGAGGTATATTTT.

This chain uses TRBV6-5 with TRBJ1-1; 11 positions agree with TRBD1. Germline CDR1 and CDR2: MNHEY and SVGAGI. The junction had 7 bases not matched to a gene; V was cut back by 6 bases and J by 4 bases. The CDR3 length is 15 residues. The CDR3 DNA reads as TGTGCCAGCAGCCGTGAGGGACAGGGGGTCACTGAAGCTTTCTTT. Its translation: CASSREGQGVTEAFF.

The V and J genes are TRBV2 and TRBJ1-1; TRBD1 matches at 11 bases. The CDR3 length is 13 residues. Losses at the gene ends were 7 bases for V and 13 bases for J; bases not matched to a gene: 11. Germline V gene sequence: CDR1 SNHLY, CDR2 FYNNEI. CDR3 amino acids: CASTSPDRGPLFF. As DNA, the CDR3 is TGTGCCAGCACCTCCCCGGACAGGGGGCCTCTTTTCTTT.

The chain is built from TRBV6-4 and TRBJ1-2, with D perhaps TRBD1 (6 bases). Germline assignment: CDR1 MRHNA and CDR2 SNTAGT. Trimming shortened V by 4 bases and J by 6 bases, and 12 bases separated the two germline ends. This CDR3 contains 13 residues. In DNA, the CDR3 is TGTGCCAGCAGTGTCGAACAGGGACATGGCTACACCTTC. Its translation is CASSVEQGHGYTF.